Presented here are 20 T cell receptor beta chains from one specimen sequenced in a study of T cells in Graves' hyperthyroidism and ophthalmopathy. Using RNA transcripts as the source, TCR beta CDR3 regions were amplified. The HTBI set primed first-round TCR CDR3 RT-PCR. Via MiXCR, TCRdb re-called the multiplex PCR reads, giving one row per CDR3 protein. The table lists hundreds of thousands of distinct CDR3 sequences, 15% to 18% of them singletons, with 12% to 15% in the top ten. Source material: blood. The receptors derive from a woman younger than 35 with Graves' hyperthyroidism.

This clonotype was found many times. The CDR3, as DNA: TGTGCCAGCAGCTTCTCTGACAGCAGCTATGGCTACACCTTC. Its translation is CASSFSDSSYGYTF. The chain couples TRBV5-6 to TRBJ1-2; D perhaps matches TRBD1 (5 bases). CDR1 is SGHDT, CDR2 YYEEEE, per germline. Trimming shortened V by 2 bases and J by 4 bases, and 12 bases separated the two germline ends. The CDR3 has 14 amino acids.

This clonotype has a handful of counts. The rearrangement links TRBV15 to TRBJ2-3, with D perhaps matching TRBD1 (6 bases). Trimming removed 0 bases at V and 3 bases at J, with 10 bases between. This CDR3 is 15 amino acids long. Germline CDR1 and CDR2: LNHNV and YYDKDF (reference sequence). CDR3 sequence: CATSRDLGQTDTQYF. The CDR3 DNA reads as TGTGCCACCAGCAGAGATCTAGGACAGACAGATACGCAGTATTTT.

This clonotype was seen many times. The CDR3 is CASSYSSLPSGNTIYF. In DNA, the CDR3 is TGTGCCAGCAGTTACTCGAGTTTGCCCTCTGGAAACACCATATATTTT. The chain uses TRBV6-5 and TRBJ1-3; unclear D gene. The germline gives CDR1 MNHEY, CDR2 SVGAGI. The CDR3 runs to 16 residues. Deletions cut 0 bases from V and 0 bases from J, with 9 bases between.

This clonotype turned up a few times. The gene calls are TRBV20-1 and TRBJ2-5; 8 nucleotides match TRBD2. J gave up 0 bases and V 4 bases, and 10 bases lay outside the gene matches. The germline gives CDR1 DFQATT, CDR2 SNEGSKA (reference sequence). CDR3 size: 16 residues. CDR3 loop: CSATKLAGKDQETQYF. Written as DNA, the CDR3 is TGCAGTGCTACCAAATTAGCGGGAAAGGACCAAGAGACCCAGTACTTC.

This clonotype showed up just a few times. The V and J genes are TRBV27 and TRBJ2-1; possible D gene TRBD1, 6 bases. Per the germline V gene, CDR1 is MNHEY and CDR2 is SMNVEV (reference sequence). V gave up 3 bases and J gave up 8 bases, with 11 bases separating them. The CDR3 extends over 13 amino acids. CDR3 sequence reads: CASSFTGLHEQFF. CDR3 bases: TGTGCCAGCAGTTTCACAGGGCTGCATGAGCAGTTCTTC.

Ten or more counts support this clonotype. The chain has TRBV5-1 and TRBJ2-7; D is possibly TRBD2 (6 bases). CDR1 and CDR2 from the germline V gene are SGHRS and YFSETQ. This CDR3 has 15 amino acids. The V gene lost 2 bases and the J gene lost 6 bases, with 18 bases spanning the gap. CDR3 bases: TGCGCCAGCAGCTTCGGGAATAGCGGCCACTCCGAGCAGTACTTC. Translating it yields CASSFGNSGHSEQYF.

This clonotype was seen many times. J is TRBJ1-1 and V is TRBV10-1, with D possibly matching TRBD1 (6 bases). Germline V gives CDR1 WNHNN, CDR2 SYGVQD (reference sequence). V dropped 7 bases and J dropped 4 bases, with 19 bases sitting between them. The CDR3 length is 15 residues. The CDR3 loop reads CASNFVQGMGTEAFF. The CDR3 DNA follows: TGCGCCAGCAATTTCGTTCAGGGGATGGGCACTGAAGCTTTCTTT.

This clonotype was seen a few times. The chain is built from TRBV19 and TRBJ1-1; D is perhaps TRBD1 (5 bases). The V gene's germline CDR1 is LNHDA and CDR2 SQIVND (reference sequence). With 6 bases removed from V and 0 bases from J, the gap between germline ends came to 14 bases. This CDR3 spans 15 amino acids. CDR3 residues: CASSLGSTVNTEAFF. The CDR3 DNA reads TGTGCCAGTAGCCTTGGGTCGACAGTGAACACTGAAGCTTTCTTT.

The table lists this clonotype with many counts. V usage is TRBV28 and J usage is TRBJ1-2; D not certain. Per germline, CDR1 MDHEN and CDR2 SYDVKM. The CDR3 loop spans 15 amino acids. Trimming stripped 4 bases from V and 5 bases from J, with 17 bases between. This chain's CDR3 is CASSWAGRVFYGYTF. CDR3 coding DNA: TGTGCCAGCAGTTGGGCAGGCCGAGTATTTTATGGCTACACCTTC.

This clonotype has just a few counts. The CDR3 nucleotides read TGCAGCGTTGATCGGAGAGCGGGGGAGACCCAGTACTTC. Translation: CSVDRRAGETQYF. This chain joins TRBV29-1 and TRBJ2-5; 7 bases fit TRBD2. CDR1 and CDR2 from the germline V gene are SQVTM and ANQGSEA. Germline trimming cut 3 bases from V and 5 bases from J; bases unmatched to any gene: 6. The CDR3 extends over 13 amino acids.

This CDR3 is CASSQAPLGTSGTGQYF. The CDR3 DNA reads TGTGCCAGCAGCCAAGCGCCCCTCGGGACTAGCGGGACCGGGCAGTACTTC. The V call is TRBV4-2, the J call TRBJ2-7; 13 nucleotides agree with TRBD2. J was trimmed by 9 bases and V by 1 base; bases with no gene match: 12. Germline V gives CDR1 LGHNA, CDR2 YNFKEQ. The CDR3 runs to 17 residues.

This clonotype has a count of ten or more. This chain uses TRBV28 with TRBJ2-4; TRBD1 matches at 10 bases. CDR1 MDHEN and CDR2 SYDVKM come from the germline V gene. The CDR3 runs to 15 residues. The ends lost 5 bases at V and 9 bases at J; junction bases unmatched: 10. CDR3: CASSPILGQGTIQYF. As DNA, the CDR3 is TGTGCCAGCAGTCCAATCCTGGGACAGGGGACCATTCAGTACTTC.

The chain links TRBV5-1 to TRBJ2-3, with TRBD2 matching 10 bases. Germline CDR1 SGHRS, CDR2 YFSETQ. The CDR3 covers 19 residues. The V and J ends lost 4 bases and 0 bases, in that order; junction bases with no gene match: 14. DNA for the CDR3: TGCGCCAGCAGCCAGGGACTAGCGACCCGGTGGTCTAGCACAGATACGCAGTATTTT. Residues: CASSQGLATRWSSTDTQYF.

The table lists this clonotype with a few counts. The chain couples TRBV7-2 to TRBJ2-7; D possibly matches TRBD1 or TRBD2 (5 bases each). Germline values: CDR1 SGHTA, CDR2 FQGNSA. The CDR3 extends over 14 amino acids. V was trimmed by 2 bases and J by 3 bases, leaving 11 bases between them. In DNA form, the CDR3 reads TGTGCCAGCAGCTTACGAGGGGCGGGCTACGAGCAGTACTTC. It encodes CASSLRGAGYEQYF.

This chain joins TRBV7-2 and TRBJ2-3, with a tentative D call TRBD2 (6 bases). Germline V gene sequence: CDR1 SGHTA, CDR2 FQGNSA. This CDR3 has 14 residues. V lost 5 bases and J 4 bases, leaving 13 bases between the germline ends. The CDR3 DNA is TGTGCCAGCAGCACGCCCACTAGCTCAGATACGCAGTATTTT. Translated: CASSTPTSSDTQYF.

Many counts were recorded for this clonotype. The chain uses TRBV7-2 and TRBJ1-5, with D possibly being TRBD1 (6 bases). The ends were cut back, 5 bases at V and 6 bases at J, with 17 bases in the middle. Germline V gives CDR1 SGHTA, CDR2 FQGNSA. This CDR3 is built from 15 residues. DNA for the CDR3: TGTGCCAGCAGCCAGAGGGGGGGCGGGGCTCAGCCCCAGCATTTT. Protein sequence: CASSQRGGGAQPQHF.

The chain uses TRBV7-2 and TRBJ1-1, with 7 bases lining up with TRBD1. The ends lost 2 bases at V and 12 bases at J; junction bases unmatched: 6. The CDR3 extends over 12 amino acids. The germline V gene has CDR1 SGHTA and CDR2 FQGNSA. CDR3 amino acids: CASSLTWTGPFF. The DNA of the CDR3 is TGTGCCAGCAGCTTAACCTGGACAGGACCTTTCTTT.

The chain couples TRBV24-1 to TRBJ2-1, with TRBD1 matching over 8 bases. CDR3 length equals 16 residues. The V and J ends lost 3 bases and 7 bases, in that order; junction bases with no gene match: 10. Germline CDR1 and CDR2: KGHDR and SFDVKD. The CDR3 sequence is CATSDDGDRSLNEQFF. The CDR3 nucleotides read TGTGCCACCAGTGATGACGGGGACAGGAGTTTGAATGAGCAGTTCTTC.

This clonotype was seen a few times. This chain joins TRBV7-9 and TRBJ2-2; tentative D call: TRBD2 (6 bases). From germline, CDR1 is SEHNR and CDR2 FQNEAQ (reference sequence). V was shortened by 5 bases and J by 0 bases, with 16 bases between the two germline ends. The CDR3 spans 17 residues. CDR3 amino acids: CASSRRPGLANTGELFF. DNA of the CDR3: TGTGCCAGCAGCCGACGCCCGGGACTGGCGAACACCGGGGAGCTGTTTTTT.

The chain joins TRBV7-3 to TRBJ1-1; D is perhaps TRBD1 (5 bases). CDR3 length: 13 amino acids. Trimming shortened V by 0 bases and J by 5 bases, and 7 bases separated the two germline ends. The germline CDR1 and CDR2 sequences are SGHTA and FQGTGA. CDR3 sequence (DNA): TGTGCCAGCAGCTTAACGGGGGAGACTGAAGCTTTCTTT. Amino acids: CASSLTGETEAFF.